The clone carrying this TCR beta chain came up a few times. Amplification used 60 V beta primers and 13 J beta primers. TCRdb's copy holds only in-frame clones and misses some; the assay was immunoSEQ multiplex PCR. The data hold approximately 92,000 clones, with more than 70% observed a single time. CDR3 size: 13 residues. V lost 5 bases to trimming and J lost 12 bases; unmatched junction nucleotides: 8. Germline-derived CDR1 and CDR2 are SGHTA and FQGNSA. The sample comes from a study of glioma-infiltrating T cells after dendritic cell vaccination. Study-wide context: Treatment, given 2003 to 2012, was autologous tumor lysate-pulsed dendritic cell vaccination.

Time point here: after dendritic cell vaccination, including at tumor progression/relapse. Only patients with spare fresh-frozen tumor and over two years of follow-up were included. No glioblastoma patient carried an isocitrate dehydrogenase mutation. The material sequenced was blood, taken after dendritic cell vaccination. The rearrangement uses TRBV7-2 and TRBJ2-1, with 9 bases aligning to TRBD2. The receptor's source is a human donor with glioblastoma. The CDR3 bases are TGTGCCAGCAGCCCGACTAGCGGACTAGGGCAGTTCTTC. As protein: CASSPTSGLGQFF.